The present TCR beta chain was sequenced within a study of identical twins. Study-wide findings and caveats: Models predicted too little out-of-frame TCR alpha sharing in monozygotic twins. For out-of-frame alpha sequences shared by twins, low generation probability was in excess. In zero-insertion analyses, partial confounding could arise from invariant MAIT and iNKT cells.

MiXCR was run by TCRdb on the 5' RACE reads, yielding one entry per CDR3 protein. The sample holds roughly 470,000 distinct CDR3 sequences; 13% to 15% are singletons and the top ten take about 0.97%. The CDR3 length is 12 residues. V dropped 6 bases and J dropped 0 bases, with 6 bases sitting between them. Per germline, CDR1 DFQATT and CDR2 SNEGSKA (reference sequence). To note about this clonotype: Its matching antigen is unknown.

In addition, the sample was reused for a study of yellow fever vaccine responses in identical twins. That source notes: Vaccine-induced T cell responses in twins were reportedly observed to appear partly convergent, partly personalized.

This sequence joins TRBV20-1 and TRBJ2-1; no firm D call. The specimen sequenced was CD4+ T cells sorted from blood. This TCR was sampled from a woman in her late teens or twenties in good health. The CDR3 protein is CSADHSYNEQFF. In DNA, the CDR3 is TGCAGTGCCGATCACTCCTACAATGAGCAGTTCTTC.